The 17 T cell receptor beta chains listed next were all sequenced from one sample in a study of blood T cell repertoires in COVID-19 (dated by TCRdb to the early 2020s). The receptor library was made with the immunoSEQ multiplex PCR assay. The source is immuneACCESS, and TCRdb retained only in-frame sequences with V and J called. Part of the clones is not carried over; for the studies checked, unresolved V genes explain less than half of this, and the remainder is unexplained. The sample data list 130,000 or so clones, and about 80% of these were observed just once. The top ten clonotypes cover 3% of the sample. Sequencing was done on a sample of peripheral blood. The receptors here all came from a woman over 75 with acute or convalescent COVID-19.

This chain links TRBV7-8 with TRBJ2-7; 7 bases are shared with TRBD2. Trimming cost V 5 bases and J 3 bases; bases outside gene matches: 7. The CDR3 spans 14 residues. Germline V gene sequence: CDR1 SGHVS, CDR2 FQNEAQ. In nucleotides, the CDR3 is TGTGCCAGCAGCCCCTCGGGGGGAAGCTACGAGCAGTACTTC. Protein: CASSPSGGSYEQYF. Full variable domain (remainder filled in from reference TRBV7-8 and TRBJ2-7): GAGVSQSPRYKVAKRGQDVALRCDPISGHVSLFWYQQALGQGPEFLTYFQNEAQLDKSGLPSDRFFAERPEGSVSTLKIQRTQQEDSAVYLCASSPSGGSYEQYFGPGTRLTVT.

Here the CDR3 DNA reads TGTGCCAGCAGCCAAGGAGGCTCCCGGGGCTATGGCTACACCTTC. As protein: CASSQGGSRGYGYTF. This chain joins TRBV14 and TRBJ1-2; the D is unclear. The CDR3 has 15 amino acids. Germline V lookup: CDR1 SGHDN, CDR2 FVKESK. The ends were cut back, 1 base at V and 4 bases at J, with 13 bases in the middle. Filled out from reference TRBV14 and TRBJ1-2, the complete variable domain reads EAGVTQFPSHSVIEKGQTVTLRCDPISGHDNLYWYRRVMGKEIKFLLHFVKESKQDESGMPNNRFLAERTGGTYSTLKVQPAELEDSGVYFCASSQGGSRGYGYTFGSGTRLTVV.

The V and J genes are TRBV5-1 and TRBJ2-2; perhaps TRBD2 as D (5 bases). The CDR3 is made up of 14 amino acids. Trimming shortened V by 3 bases and J by 8 bases, and 14 bases separated the two germline ends. CDR1 SGHRS and CDR2 YFSETQ come from the germline V gene. CDR3 in DNA: TGCGCCAGCAGCTCCCCGGGGAGCGGAGGGGAGCTGTTTTTT. Its translation: CASSSPGSGGELFF.

This chain joins TRBV7-9 and TRBJ1-4; no clear D gene. V was pared by 3 bases and J by 8 bases, with 10 bases between. There are 13 residues in the CDR3. Germline CDR1 is SEHNR and CDR2 is FQNEAQ (reference sequence). CDR3 sequence: CASSFRGREKLFF. The CDR3 nucleotides are TGTGCCAGCAGCTTCCGGGGTCGGGAAAAACTGTTTTTT.

V gene TRBV6-5 combines with J gene TRBJ1-2; D is uncertain. CDR1 is MNHEY, CDR2 SVGAGI, per germline. CDR3 length equals 14 residues. Trimming took 0 bases from V and 5 from J, leaving 10 bases between them. The CDR3: CASSYSTPSYGYTF. The DNA for the CDR3 is TGTGCCAGCAGTTACTCGACACCGTCTTATGGCTACACCTTC.

The V and J genes are TRBV30 and TRBJ1-2; D is possibly TRBD1 (5 bases). The V gene lost 3 bases and the J gene lost 6 bases, with 20 bases spanning the gap. The CDR3 spans 15 residues. Germline assignment: CDR1 GTSNPN and CDR2 SVGIG (reference sequence). The CDR3 bases are TGTGCCTGGAGCTGGGGGGAGAGTGATCTTAATGGCTACACCTTC. This codes for CAWSWGESDLNGYTF.

This clone was observed a single time. The junction departs from germline at one end; a sequencing error may be responsible. This chain links TRBV29-1 with TRBJ1-2; D possibly corresponds to TRBD1 (6 bases). CDR3 length equals 9 residues. Germline CDR1 and CDR2: SQVTM and ANQGSEA. The CDR3 DNA is TGCAGCGTGACAGGAGAATTGGCCTTC. It yields the protein CSVTGELAF.

This chain links TRBV11-3 with TRBJ2-1; 10 bases agree with TRBD1. Germline assignment: CDR1 SGHNT and CDR2 YENEEA. CDR3 size: 15 residues. Trimming at V came to 4 bases and at J to 7 bases, leaving 7 bases not matched to a gene. This CDR3 is CASSYRDRGRNEQFF. CDR3 nucleotides: TGTGCCAGCAGCTACCGGGACAGGGGTCGGAATGAGCAGTTCTTC.

CDR3 loop: CASRGGWDYGYTF. CDR3 DNA: TGTGCCAGTCGGGGGGGCTGGGACTATGGCTACACCTTC. V usage is TRBV6-5 and J usage is TRBJ1-2; tentative D call: TRBD1 (6 bases). The V and J ends lost 9 bases and 3 bases respectively, with 14 bases between them. CDR1 and CDR2 from the germline V gene are MNHEY and SVGAGI. This CDR3 is built from 13 residues.

The chain links TRBV7-8 to TRBJ2-2, with unresolved D. Trimming took off 7 bases at V and 7 bases at J, with 16 bases between the two ends. This CDR3 has 14 amino acids. From germline, CDR1 is SGHVS and CDR2 FQNEAQ. In nucleotides, the CDR3 is TGTGCCAGCAACTGGCGGAGCGTCGGCGGGGAGCTGTTTTTT. Translation gives CASNWRSVGGELFF.

For the CDR3, the DNA is TGCAGCGCTCGCGGGGGGACTGAAAAACTGTTTTTT. Translated: CSARGGTEKLFF. The chain links TRBV29-1 to TRBJ1-4, with TRBD1 as a possible D gene (5 bases). The germline V gene encodes CDR1 SQVTM and CDR2 ANQGSEA. V was trimmed by 7 bases and J by 7 bases, leaving 13 bases between them. The CDR3 has 12 amino acids.

The CDR3 coding sequence is TGTGCCAGCAGGCCTAGGACAGGGGGTAGACCTGAAGCTTTCTTT. Translated, it gives CASRPRTGGRPEAFF. The chain is built from TRBV2 and TRBJ1-1; TRBD1 aligns across 10 bases. Germline V gene lookup returns CDR1 SNHLY and CDR2 FYNNEI. The CDR3 has 15 amino acids. V gave up 6 bases and J gave up 6 bases; unmatched junction bases: 10.

The chain is built from TRBV27 and TRBJ1-1; TRBD1 aligns across 9 bases. With V trimmed by 5 bases and J by 1 base, 5 bases remained unmatched. The CDR3 contains 15 residues. CDR1 is MNHEY, CDR2 SMNVEV, per germline (reference sequence). CDR3 DNA sequence: TGTGCCAGCAGTCGTCCGGGACAGGGGAACACTGAAGCTTTCTTT. Amino acid sequence: CASSRPGQGNTEAFF.

CDR3 region: CASSQGATPRDTQYF. In nucleotides, the CDR3 is TGTGCCAGCAGCCAGGGAGCGACGCCCCGAGATACGCAGTATTTT. This rearrangement joins TRBV3-1 (or the pseudogene TRBV3-2) to TRBJ2-3, with a weak D call TRBD2 (5 bases). The CDR3 is 15 residues long. Germline V lookup: CDR1 LGHDT, CDR2 YNNKEL (reference sequence). The V end was cut by 3 bases, the J end by 5 bases, with 15 bases between.

The chain uses TRBV18 and TRBJ1-1; D uncertain. Germline-derived CDR1 and CDR2 are KGHSH and LQKENI. The CDR3 sequence is 13 residues long. The V end lost 3 bases, the J end lost 3 bases, and 8 bases lay between the germline ends. The CDR3 region is CASSPRTDTEAFF. The CDR3 nucleotides read TGTGCCAGCTCACCGAGGACTGACACTGAAGCTTTCTTT.

This clone appeared a single time. The chain is built from TRBV2 and TRBJ1-4; 7 bases match TRBD1. This CDR3 is 15 amino acids long. The germline V gene has CDR1 SNHLY and CDR2 FYNNEI. V lost 5 bases and J lost 3; bases outside the gene matches: 6. The CDR3, as DNA: TGTGCCAGCAGTAAACAGGGGCTCGCTAATGAAAAACTGTTTTTT. The encoded protein is CASSKQGLANEKLFF. The variable domain in full, with the rest retrieved from reference TRBV2 and TRBJ1-4, is EPEVTQTPSHQVTQMGQEVILRCVPISNHLYFYWYRQILGQKVEFLVSFYNNEISEKSEIFDDQFSVERPDGSNFTLKIRSTKLEDSAMYFCASSKQGLANEKLFFGSGTQLSVL.

The chain recombines TRBV6-6 with TRBJ1-4; 7 positions match TRBD1. J lost 7 bases, V lost 5 bases, and 13 bases had no gene match. This CDR3 region has 16 residues. Looked up from germline, CDR1 is MNHNY and CDR2 is SVGAGI (reference sequence). The CDR3 nucleotides read TGTGCCAGCAGTCGACGAATGGGACAGAATAGTGAAAAACTGTTTTTT. Translating it yields CASSRRMGQNSEKLFF.